This record concerns one T cell receptor (beta chain) sequence. A junction end diverges from the germline sequence, so it may reflect a read error. These data are taken from a study of human T cells and chemical hapten exposure. In TCRdb, the RACE reads were re-called with MiXCR into one record per CDR3 protein. Of some 91,000 distinct CDR3 sequences in the sample, 25% to 35% were seen once. This CDR3 region has 12 residues. The germline CDR1 and CDR2 sequences are SEHNR and FQNEAQ (reference sequence). Specified time point: patch test 3, about 24 weeks after DPC sensitization. Treatment in this sample: therapeutic diphenylcyclopropenone sensitization with weekly scalp DPC.

The sequence came from a middle-aged man with alopecia areata. Some clones in this sample may be carry-over from other donors' samples. Here the sequenced sample was whole blood, taken in connection with sensitization to the hapten diphenylcyclopropenone (DPC). This chain uses TRBV7-9 with TRBJ1-2; D call uncertain. The CDR3 nucleotides read TGTGCGTTGGCCAGGCTGGCGGATGGCTACAACTTC. Protein sequence: CALARLADGYNF. The complete variable domain, with remaining parts taken from reference TRBV7-9 and TRBJ1-2, reads DTGVSQNPRHKITKRGQNVTFRCDPISEHNRLYWYRQTLGQGPEFLTYFQNEAQLEKSRLLSDRFSAERPKGSFSTLEIQRTEQGDSAMYLCALARLADGYNFGSGTRLTVV.